This TCR beta chain was identified in a study of T cell clones after liver transplantation. V lost 1 base, J lost 0 bases, and 11 bases lay in between. CDR3 length: 15 residues. The germline V gene encodes CDR1 SGHRS and CDR2 YFSETQ. The table came from immunoSEQ multiplex PCR; TCRdb's copy has only in-frame clones and leaves some out. The table has 80,000 or so clones, roughly four fifths seen once; the top ten hold more than 0.45%. This material consisted of CD4+ T cells from blood, taken 45 to 47 months after liver transplant. The TCR comes from a human patient who received a liver transplant. Some T cells may be supplied by the graft donor. The chain couples TRBV5-1 to TRBJ2-7, with D tentatively TRBD2 (6 bases). The CDR3 region is CASSLTLAYSYEQYF. The CDR3 coding sequence is TGCGCCAGCAGCTTGACCCTAGCGTACTCCTACGAGCAGTACTTC.